What follows is one T cell receptor (beta chain) and its context. This specimen belongs to a study of blood T cell repertoires in COVID-19. Study details: Sites across the United States, Italy and Spain contributed samples from acute and convalescent COVID-19. T cells, B-cell-depleted T cells, or PBMCs supplied cDNA or gDNA.

Original analysis: The authors estimated nucleated cell counts from reference gene primer amplification. Profiled with immunoSEQ multiplex PCR; TCRdb holds only in-frame clones, not every one. V and J calls and clone size are copied from that table; D and trimming were computed from the DNA. The sample comprises 250,000 to 350,000 clones, 75% to 90% of which are singletons, and roughly an eighth rests with the top ten. Trimming pared 6 bases from V and 4 bases from J, leaving 14 bases between. Germline assignment: CDR1 KGHDR and CDR2 SFDVKD. CDR3 length: 14 residues. The TCR comes from a woman aged 55-69 years with acute or convalescent COVID-19. This sequence joins TRBV24-1 and TRBJ1-2; unclear D gene. The sequenced sample consisted of peripheral blood. CDR3 in amino acids: CATSPGSLRYGYTF. CDR3 coding DNA: TGTGCCACCAGTCCCGGGAGCCTCCGCTATGGCTACACCTTC.